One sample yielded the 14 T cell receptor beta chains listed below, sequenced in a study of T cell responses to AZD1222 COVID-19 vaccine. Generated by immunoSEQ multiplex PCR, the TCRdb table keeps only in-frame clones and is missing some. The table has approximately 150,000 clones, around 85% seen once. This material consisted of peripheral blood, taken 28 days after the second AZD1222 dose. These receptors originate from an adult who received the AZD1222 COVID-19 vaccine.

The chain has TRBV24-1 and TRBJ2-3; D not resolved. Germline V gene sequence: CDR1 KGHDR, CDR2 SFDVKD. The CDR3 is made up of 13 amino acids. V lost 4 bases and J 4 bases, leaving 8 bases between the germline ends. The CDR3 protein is CATSETIPDTQYF. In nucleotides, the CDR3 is TGTGCCACCAGTGAAACGATCCCAGATACGCAGTATTTT.

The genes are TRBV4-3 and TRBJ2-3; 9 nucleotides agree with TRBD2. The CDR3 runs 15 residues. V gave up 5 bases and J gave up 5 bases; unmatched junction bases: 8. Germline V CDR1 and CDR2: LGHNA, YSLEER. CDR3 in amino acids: CASSTRRGGRDTQYF. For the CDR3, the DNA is TGCGCCAGCAGCACCAGGCGGGGGGGCCGAGATACGCAGTATTTT.

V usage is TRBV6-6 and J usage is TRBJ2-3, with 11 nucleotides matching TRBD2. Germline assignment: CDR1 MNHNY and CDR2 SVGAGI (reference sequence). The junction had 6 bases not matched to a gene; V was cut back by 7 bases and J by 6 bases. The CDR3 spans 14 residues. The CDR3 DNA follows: TGTGCCAGCAACGGGCTAGCGGGGGGTGATACGCAGTATTTT. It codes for CASNGLAGGDTQYF.

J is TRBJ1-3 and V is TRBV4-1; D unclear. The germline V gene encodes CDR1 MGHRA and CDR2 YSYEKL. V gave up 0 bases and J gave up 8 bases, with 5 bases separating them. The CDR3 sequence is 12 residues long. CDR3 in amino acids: CASSQDLDTIYF. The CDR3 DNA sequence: TGCGCCAGCAGCCAAGACCTGGACACCATATATTTT.

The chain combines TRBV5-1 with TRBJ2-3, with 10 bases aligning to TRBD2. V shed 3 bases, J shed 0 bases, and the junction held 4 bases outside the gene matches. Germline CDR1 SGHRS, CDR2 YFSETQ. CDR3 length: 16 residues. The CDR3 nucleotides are TGCGCCAGCAGCTCAATAGCGGGGGGTAGCACAGATACGCAGTATTTT. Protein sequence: CASSSIAGGSTDTQYF.

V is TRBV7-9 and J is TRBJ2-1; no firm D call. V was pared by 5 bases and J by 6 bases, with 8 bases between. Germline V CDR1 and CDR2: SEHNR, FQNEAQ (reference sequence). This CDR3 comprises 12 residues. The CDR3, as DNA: TGTGCCAGCAGCCGCCACCTCAATGAGCAGTTCTTC. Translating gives CASSRHLNEQFF.

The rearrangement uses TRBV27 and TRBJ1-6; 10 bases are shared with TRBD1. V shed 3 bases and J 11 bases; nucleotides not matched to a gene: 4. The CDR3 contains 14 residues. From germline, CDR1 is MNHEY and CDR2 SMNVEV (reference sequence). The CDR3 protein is CASSLDRGNPPLHF. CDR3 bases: TGTGCCAGCAGTTTGGACAGGGGGAATCCACCCCTCCACTTT.

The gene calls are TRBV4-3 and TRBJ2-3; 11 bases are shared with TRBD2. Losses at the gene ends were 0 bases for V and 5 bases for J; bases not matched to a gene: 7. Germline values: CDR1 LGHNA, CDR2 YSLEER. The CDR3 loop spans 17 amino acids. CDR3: CASSQDAASGGLDTQYF. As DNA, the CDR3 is TGCGCCAGCAGCCAAGATGCGGCTAGCGGGGGGTTAGATACGCAGTATTTT.

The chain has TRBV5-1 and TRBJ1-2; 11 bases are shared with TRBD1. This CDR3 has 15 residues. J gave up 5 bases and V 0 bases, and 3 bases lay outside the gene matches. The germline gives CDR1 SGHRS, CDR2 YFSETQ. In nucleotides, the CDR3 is TGCGCCAGCAGCTTGGGGACAGGGGGCATGTATGGCTACACCTTC. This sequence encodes CASSLGTGGMYGYTF.

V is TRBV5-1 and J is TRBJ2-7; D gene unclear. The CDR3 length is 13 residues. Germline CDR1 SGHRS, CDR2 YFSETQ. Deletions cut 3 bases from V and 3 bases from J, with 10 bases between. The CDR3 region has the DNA TGCGCCAGCAGCTACGCCTCCTACTACGAGCAGTACTTC. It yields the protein CASSYASYYEQYF.

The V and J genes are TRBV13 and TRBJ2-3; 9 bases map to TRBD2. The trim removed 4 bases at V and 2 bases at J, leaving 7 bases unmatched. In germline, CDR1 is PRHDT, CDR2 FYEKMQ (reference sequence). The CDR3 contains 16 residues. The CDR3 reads CASSSRGGSFTDTQYF. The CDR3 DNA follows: TGTGCCAGCAGCTCGCGGGGGGGCAGTTTCACAGATACGCAGTATTTT.

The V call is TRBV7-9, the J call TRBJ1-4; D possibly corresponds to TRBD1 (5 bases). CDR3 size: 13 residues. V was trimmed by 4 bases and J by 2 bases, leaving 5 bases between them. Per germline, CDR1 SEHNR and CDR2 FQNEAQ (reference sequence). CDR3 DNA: TGTGCCAGCAGCTGGGGGACTAATGAAAAACTGTTTTTT. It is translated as CASSWGTNEKLFF. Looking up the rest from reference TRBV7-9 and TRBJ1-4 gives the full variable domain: DTGVSQNPRHKITKRGQNVTFRCDPISEHNRLYWYRQTLGQGPEFLTYFQNEAQLEKSRLLSDRFSAERPKGSFSTLEIQRTEQGDSAMYLCASSWGTNEKLFFGSGTQLSVL.

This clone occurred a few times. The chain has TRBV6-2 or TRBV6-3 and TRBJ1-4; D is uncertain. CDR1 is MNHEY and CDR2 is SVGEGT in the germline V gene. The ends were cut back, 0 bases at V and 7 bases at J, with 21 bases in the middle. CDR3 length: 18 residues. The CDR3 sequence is CASSYSRPEFGIGEKLFF. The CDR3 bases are TGTGCCAGCAGTTACTCGAGGCCCGAGTTTGGGATCGGTGAAAAACTGTTTTTT.

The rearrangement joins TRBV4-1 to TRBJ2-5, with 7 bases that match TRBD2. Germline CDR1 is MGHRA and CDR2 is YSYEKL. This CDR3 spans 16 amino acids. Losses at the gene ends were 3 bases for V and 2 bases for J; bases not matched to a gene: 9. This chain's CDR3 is CASSQLAGAGQETQYF. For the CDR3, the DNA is TGCGCCAGCAGCCAGCTTGCTGGAGCGGGGCAAGAGACCCAGTACTTC.